This T cell receptor (beta chain) was found in a study of OX40 agonist ivuxolimab in advanced cancers. Regarding the study in general: Ivuxolimab was a fully human IgG2 agonistic monoclonal antibody targeting the costimulatory receptor OX40 (CD134). The dose-escalation cohort was almost 85% male with a mean age of around 62 years, ranging from 23 to 79. The purpose of peripheral TCRbeta sequencing was to test whether ivuxolimab changed TCR sequence diversity and led to clonal T-cell expansion. The paper describes the monotherapy dose-escalation part (N = 52 patients) of the phase I trial of ivuxolimab. Prior anti-PD-1, anti-PD-L1 or anti-CTLA-4 therapy was permitted, and 30% to 45% of dose-escalation patients had received checkpoint inhibitors. Among the roughly 50 dose-escalation patients, approximately 20 had hepatocellular carcinoma, roughly 15 melanoma, 9 renal cell carcinoma and 9 head and neck cancer. Intravenous ivuxolimab was administered to patients every 2 weeks at six dose levels: 0.01, 0.1, 0.3, 1.5, 3 and 10 mg/kg. Three dose-escalation patients achieved partial responses, one with hepatocellular carcinoma and two with cutaneous melanoma.

To sequence the TCRbeta CDR3 region, genomic DNA was isolated from the sorted cells. TCRbeta CDR3 regions were sequenced using the immunoSEQ Assay. TCRdb retrieved this table from immuneACCESS and kept in-frame rearrangements only. Not all clones are present; in checked studies, unresolved V genes account for under half, and no reason is known for the remainder. This sample gives approximately 20,000 clones in total; around 87% of them show up just once. The top ten hold under 20% of the sample. This clone was recorded a few times. The antigen it recognizes is unknown. One base away there is no much larger clone; base qualities are not given. Here is what the overall study found, with its caveats: The antigen specificity of the clonally expanded peripheral T cells was not determined. After ivuxolimab, more expanded clones were found on average in CD8+ T cells than in CD4+ T cells. Low levels of normalized T-cell clonal expansion were also shown by some nonresponding patients. In the 0.1-3.0 mg/kg groups, partial responders had among the lowest normalized peripheral clonal expansion, particularly in CD8+ T cells. Clonal expansion of both CD4+ and CD8+ blood T cells was observed from baseline to week 6 at doses 0.1 to 3.0 mg/kg.

The germline V gene (reference sequence) sets CDR1 to MNHEY and CDR2 to SMNVEV. Trimming removed 1 base from V and 8 bases from J, leaving 17 bases between the germline ends. Counted from cysteine to phenylalanine, this CDR3 has 15 amino acids. Just the 45-base CDR3 DNA is kept, in frame starting at base 1. The trial excluded patients who had a history of autoimmune disease or who were on systemic immunosuppression. Peripheral blood for TCR sequencing was collected from all dose cohorts at baseline, on cycle 4 day 1, and on cycle 7 day 1. Samples were obtained from an open-label, multicenter, first-in-human phase I dose-escalation trial of ivuxolimab. The trial enrolled adults with locally advanced or metastatic head and neck squamous cell, hepatocellular, melanoma or renal cell carcinoma. CD4+ and CD8+ T cells were sorted separately from peripheral blood before TCR sequencing.

Recombination joined TRBV27 with TRBJ1-1, and TRBD1 may be the D gene, going by 5 matching bases. The TCR comes from an adult with an advanced solid tumor such as melanoma, head and neck, liver or kidney cancer. The input for sequencing was CD4+ or CD8+ T cells sorted from blood, taken in a trial of the OX40 agonist ivuxolimab. CDR3 region: CASSLLGRSLAEAFF. The sequenced DNA is TGTGCCAGCAGTTTATTGGGACGGAGCCTCGCAGAAGCTTTCTTT.